These 27 T cell receptor beta chains came from one sample sequenced in a study of blood T cell repertoires in COVID-19. Produced via immunoSEQ multiplex PCR; TCRdb's table is partial and in-frame only. This table has around 72,000 clones, about 86% appearing once. The sequenced sample was peripheral blood. Source of these receptors: a woman aged 55-69 years with acute or convalescent COVID-19.

The V call is TRBV11-2, the J call TRBJ1-3; D gene unclear. CDR1 SGHAT and CDR2 FQNNGV come from the germline V gene. The V end lost 7 bases, the J end lost 3 bases, and 13 bases lay between the germline ends. The CDR3 sequence is 14 residues long. The CDR3 DNA reads TGTGCCAGCACCATCCCCGGGAGTGGAAACACCATATATTTT. As protein: CASTIPGSGNTIYF.

This chain links TRBV25-1 with TRBJ1-2; TRBD1 agrees at 9 bases. CDR3 size: 12 residues. Trimming cost V 6 bases and J 9 bases; bases outside gene matches: 5. Germline assignment: CDR1 MGHDK and CDR2 SYGVNS. The CDR3 sequence is CASSRDRVSYTF. CDR3 bases: TGTGCCAGCAGCCGGGACAGGGTTAGCTACACCTTC.

The chain combines TRBV5-6 with TRBJ2-7, with 9 bases lining up with TRBD1. The CDR3 contains 16 residues. The V gene end was trimmed by 5 bases and the J gene end by 0 bases; junction bases not matched to a gene: 9. CDR1 and CDR2 (germline): SGHDT, YYEEEE. CDR3 in amino acids: CASSYPGQGSSYEQYF. CDR3 coding DNA: TGTGCCAGCAGTTATCCGGGACAGGGCTCCTCCTACGAGCAGTACTTC.

This clone was counted a few times. This specimen includes other DNA sequences encoding the same CDR3. The chain recombines TRBV4-1 with TRBJ1-6; 11 nucleotides agree with TRBD1. The V and J ends lost 6 bases and 9 bases, in that order; junction bases with no gene match: 4. This CDR3 contains 14 residues. Germline assignment: CDR1 MGHRA and CDR2 YSYEKL. Written as DNA, the CDR3 is TGCGCCAGCAGAGGGACAGGGGGGGGTTCACCCCTCCACTTT. Its protein product is CASRGTGGGSPLHF.

The rearrangement joins TRBV2 to TRBJ2-7; D unclear. In germline, CDR1 is SNHLY, CDR2 FYNNEI. Trimming stripped 2 bases from V and 6 bases from J, with 2 bases between. The CDR3 contains 10 residues. CDR3 sequence (DNA): TGTGCCAGCAGTGAACTCGAGCAGTACTTC. This translates into CASSELEQYF.

The chain employs TRBV15 and TRBJ1-1; no clear D. The CDR3 totals 16 residues. V was pared by 0 bases and J by 5 bases, with 16 bases between. The germline CDR1 and CDR2 sequences are LNHNV and YYDKDF (reference sequence). The CDR3 here is CATSRDPGKPLTEAFF. The CDR3, as DNA: TGTGCCACCAGCAGAGATCCAGGCAAACCCCTAACTGAAGCTTTCTTT.

The rearrangement joins TRBV11-3 to TRBJ2-3; weak D call: TRBD1 (6 bases). Germline-derived CDR1 and CDR2 are SGHNT and YENEEA. This CDR3 is built from 14 residues. V lost 6 bases to trimming and J lost 2 bases, with 12 bases between them. CDR3: CASSQTGATDTQYF. The CDR3 region has the DNA TGTGCCAGCAGTCAGACAGGTGCCACAGATACGCAGTATTTT.

V is TRBV10-1 and J is TRBJ1-2, with 7 bases lining up with TRBD1. V gave up 5 bases and J gave up 0 bases; unmatched junction bases: 3. This CDR3 is 14 amino acids long. CDR1 and CDR2 (germline): WNHNN, SYGVQD (reference sequence). The CDR3 DNA is TGCGCCAGCAGTTGGACAGGAGCTAACTATGGCTACACCTTC. Protein sequence: CASSWTGANYGYTF.

The rearrangement links TRBV25-1 to TRBJ1-5; no reliable D call. The germline gives CDR1 MGHDK, CDR2 SYGVNS. The CDR3 has 12 residues. The germline V and J ends were trimmed by 3 bases and 9 bases, with 9 bases remaining between them. The DNA for the CDR3 is TGTGCCAGCAGTGACGGGGTACGGCCCCAGCATTTT. Translated, it gives CASSDGVRPQHF.

The chain's CDR3 is CASSLLAGADEQFF. In DNA form, the CDR3 reads TGCGCCAGCAGCTTGCTTGCAGGGGCCGATGAGCAGTTCTTC. The chain carries TRBV5-1 and TRBJ2-1, with D tentatively TRBD1 (6 bases). This CDR3 contains 14 residues. From germline, CDR1 is SGHRS and CDR2 YFSETQ. Trimming removed 1 base at V and 8 bases at J, with 13 bases between.

The chain has TRBV27 and TRBJ1-2, with 10 positions matching TRBD1. From germline, CDR1 is MNHEY and CDR2 SMNVEV (reference sequence). The CDR3 runs 14 residues. V lost 5 bases, J lost 8 bases, and 8 bases stayed unmatched. The CDR3 DNA is TGTGCCAGCAGTCCCTCGGGACAGGGGAAAGGCTACACCTTC. Translation: CASSPSGQGKGYTF.

The chain couples TRBV6-6 to TRBJ1-6; 8 bases align to TRBD1. The V segment lost 5 bases and the J segment 7 bases; nucleotides outside the gene matches: 10. CDR3 length: 16 residues. Per the germline V gene, CDR1 is MNHNY and CDR2 is SVGAGI (reference sequence). CDR3 in DNA: TGTGCCAGCAGTCGGACAGGGAATATGGAAAATTCACCCCTCCACTTT. Its protein product is CASSRTGNMENSPLHF.

This clone was seen a single time. V gene TRBV4-1 combines with J gene TRBJ1-2; possibly TRBD1 for D (5 bases). Trimming took 0 bases from V and 3 from J, leaving 17 bases between them. Germline loops: CDR1 MGHRA, CDR2 YSYEKL. The CDR3 has 17 residues. The DNA for the CDR3 is TGCGCCAGCAGCCAAGAAGGAAGGGGAGGGATTGACTATGGCTACACCTTC. Translating gives CASSQEGRGGIDYGYTF.

V usage is TRBV7-3 and J usage is TRBJ1-1, with TRBD1 identical over 8 bases. J gave up 10 bases and V 4 bases, and 5 bases lay outside the gene matches. From germline, CDR1 is SGHTA and CDR2 FQGTGA. This CDR3 comprises 12 residues. The CDR3 loop reads CASSSDRAGAFF. For the CDR3, the DNA is TGTGCCAGCAGCTCGGACAGGGCGGGAGCTTTCTTT. Full variable domain (rest looked up from reference TRBV7-3 and TRBJ1-1): GAGVSQTPSNKVTEKGKYVELRCDPISGHTALYWYRQSLGQGPEFLIYFQGTGAADDSGLPNDRFFAVRPEGSVSTLKIQRTERGDSAVYLCASSSDRAGAFFGQGTRLTVV.

The V gene is TRBV7-2, the J gene TRBJ1-2; D perhaps matches TRBD1 (6 bases). From germline, CDR1 is SGHTA and CDR2 FQGNSA. V lost 1 base, J lost 8 bases, and 17 bases lay in between. The CDR3 runs 15 residues. CDR3 region: CASSLDGGAGRGYTF. The DNA for the CDR3 is TGTGCCAGCAGCTTAGATGGGGGGGCAGGACGAGGCTACACCTTC.

This clone showed up just once. This chain uses TRBV19 with TRBJ2-7, with TRBD1 as a possible D gene (5 bases). This CDR3 has 13 amino acids. Germline-derived CDR1 and CDR2 are LNHDA and SQIVND (reference sequence). Trimming shortened V by 4 bases and J by 5 bases, and 12 bases separated the two germline ends. CDR3 loop: CASSTGRDDEQYF. As DNA, the CDR3 is TGTGCCAGTAGTACAGGGCGAGATGACGAGCAGTACTTC.

V and J are TRBV6-5 and TRBJ1-4; D call uncertain. Germline CDR1 MNHEY, CDR2 SVGAGI. CDR3 length: 15 amino acids. V was clipped by 5 bases and J by 4 bases, with 14 bases between them. This CDR3 is CASSPIHGSNEKLFF. The CDR3 DNA reads as TGTGCCAGCAGTCCCATTCATGGGAGTAATGAAAAACTGTTTTTT.

This sequence joins TRBV3-1 (or the pseudogene TRBV3-2) and TRBJ2-4; D not resolved. V dropped 2 bases and J dropped 0 bases, with 11 bases sitting between them. Germline loops: CDR1 LGHDT, CDR2 YNNKEL (reference sequence). The CDR3 contains 16 residues. CDR3 in amino acids: CASSQMAVIAKNIQYF. The CDR3, as DNA: TGTGCCAGCAGCCAAATGGCGGTCATAGCCAAAAACATTCAGTACTTC.

This chain uses TRBV12-3 or TRBV12-4 with TRBJ2-1; D possibly corresponds to TRBD2 (5 bases). The CDR3 has 12 amino acids. V was shortened by 7 bases and J by 8 bases, with 12 bases between the two germline ends. The CDR3 bases are TGTGCCAGCATTCGAGGAGGTGATGAGCAGTTCTTC. It specifies CASIRGGDEQFF.

This chain uses TRBV19 with TRBJ1-1; 7 bases are shared with TRBD1. CDR1 is LNHDA, CDR2 SQIVND, per germline (reference sequence). V lost 4 bases, J lost 4 bases, and 6 bases stayed unmatched. CDR3 length: 14 amino acids. CDR3 protein: CASSKARQGTEAFF. The CDR3 DNA follows: TGTGCCAGTAGTAAGGCCCGACAGGGCACTGAAGCTTTCTTT.

The chain employs TRBV10-1 and TRBJ2-2; the D is unclear. The length of the CDR3 is 14 residues. Germline CDR1 reads WNHNN; CDR2 reads SYGVQD (reference sequence). V was cut by 2 bases and J by 2 bases, with 6 bases left in between. For the CDR3, the DNA is TGCGCCAGCAGTGAGCTTCTTAACACCGGGGAGCTGTTTTTT. Translating it yields CASSELLNTGELFF.

The rearrangement links TRBV6-5 to TRBJ1-2; 7 nucleotides line up with TRBD1. The length of the CDR3 is 15 residues. The V and J ends lost 6 bases and 5 bases, in that order; junction bases with no gene match: 12. Germline CDR1 MNHEY, CDR2 SVGAGI. The CDR3 DNA is TGTGCCAGCAGCCATCCGCTTACAGGGGTGTATGGCTACACCTTC. It codes for CASSHPLTGVYGYTF.

The chain joins TRBV19 to TRBJ2-5, with D perhaps TRBD1 (6 bases). Between the trimmed V and J ends, which lost 5 bases and 5 bases, there was a span of 15 bases. The length of the CDR3 is 14 residues. CDR1 and CDR2 (germline): LNHDA, SQIVND (reference sequence). In DNA form, the CDR3 reads TGTGCCAGTAGTCCCGTGGGGGCGATGGAGACCCAGTACTTC. It encodes CASSPVGAMETQYF. The full variable domain, its missing parts supplied by reference TRBV19 and TRBJ2-5, is DGGITQSPKYLFRKEGQNVTLSCEQNLNHDAMYWYRQDPGQGLRLIYYSQIVNDFQKGDIAEGYSVSREKKESFPLTVTSAQKNPTAFYLCASSPVGAMETQYFGPGTRLLVL.

The gene calls are TRBV9 and TRBJ1-6, with unresolved D. The germline gives CDR1 SGDLS, CDR2 YYNGEE. The CDR3 runs 16 residues. Trimming removed 4 bases at V and 0 bases at J, with 11 bases between. CDR3 residues: CASSPHLSSYNSPLHF. CDR3 DNA: TGTGCCAGCAGCCCCCACCTCAGCTCCTATAATTCACCCCTCCACTTT.

This clone was seen more than once but under ten times. The rearrangement uses TRBV5-6 and TRBJ1-2, with D perhaps matching TRBD1 (6 bases). Trimming shortened V by 0 bases and J by 3 bases, and 9 bases separated the two germline ends. Germline V gene lookup returns CDR1 SGHDT and CDR2 YYEEEE. The CDR3 is 14 residues long. CDR3 nucleotide sequence: TGTGCCAGCAGCTTGGGGCAGGGGCACTATGGCTACACCTTC. This translates into CASSLGQGHYGYTF.

The CDR3, as DNA: TGTGCCATCAGTGAGGGTCAAGAGGCAGATGCTAACTATGGCTACACCTTC. Amino acids: CAISEGQEADANYGYTF. The chain combines TRBV10-3 with TRBJ1-2; D not certain. The CDR3 contains 17 residues. In germline, CDR1 is ENHRY, CDR2 SYGVKD. Between the trimmed V and J ends, which lost 2 bases and 0 bases, there was a span of 16 bases.

This clone has just a few counts. The chain uses TRBV2 and TRBJ1-2; no clear D. Germline values: CDR1 SNHLY, CDR2 FYNNEI. V lost 7 bases, J lost 4 bases, and 13 bases lay in between. The CDR3 has 13 residues. The DNA of the CDR3 is TGTGCCAGCACCAACAGCAACCTCTATGGCTACACCTTC. Amino acid sequence: CASTNSNLYGYTF.